The clone carrying this T cell receptor (beta chain) came up once. Germline V gene sequence: CDR1 SEHNR, CDR2 FQNEAQ (reference sequence). This CDR3 contains 10 residues. Trimming stripped 4 bases from V and 14 bases from J, with 10 bases between. This specimen comes from a study of blood T cell repertoires in COVID-19. Study background: Both acute and convalescent COVID-19 samples were obtained from the United States, Italy and Spain. PBMCs, B-cell-depleted T cells, or T cells were the source of the cDNA or gDNA that made up the material.

Methods used by the authors: Amplification from reference gene primers served as the basis for estimated nucleated cell counts. The repertoire was sequenced with immunoSEQ multiplex PCR; TCRdb's copy has only in-frame clones and lacks some. V and J calls and clone size are given by that table; D and trimming were obtained from the DNA. The table includes more than 300,000 clones, 85% to 90% detected once. The clonotype comes from a woman aged 40 to 49 with COVID-19, enrolled during active disease. The gene calls are TRBV7-9 and TRBJ2-3, with a possible D match to TRBD1 (5 bases). The sequencing sample was made of peripheral blood. The CDR3, as DNA: TGTGCCAGCAGCTATGCGACAGCGTATTTT. It translates to CASSYATAYF.